The T cell receptor (beta chain) described here comes from a study of cytomegalovirus exposure and HLA in healthy donors. Primers: 60 Vbeta forward and 13 Jbeta reverse. Under the authors' procedure: Unique TCR beta chains numbered approximately 80 million in a later analysis, with roughly 9.9 million shared. Assay: immunoSEQ multiplex PCR; the TCRdb copy retains only in-frame clones and omits some. V, J and clone size derive from that table, while D and trimming were established from the DNA sequence. The sample comprises 110,000 or so clones, around 81% of which are singletons, and 2.2% rests with the top ten. As for this clone: The target antigen is unknown.

Study findings and constraints: 150 or so TCR beta chains were listed as cytomegalovirus-associated. Later analysis showed most CMV-associated TCR beta chains appearing HLA-restricted.

Each donor was healthy, and each was a bone marrow donor. CDR3 length: 15 amino acids. V was cut by 7 bases and J by 2 bases, with 19 bases left in between. Germline values: CDR1 SGHDT, CDR2 YYEEEE. The sample consisted of PBMCs. This sequence was found in a woman aged 25 to 39 in good health and CMV-seronegative. V usage is TRBV5-6 and J usage is TRBJ2-7; D is unresolved. This CDR3 reads CASVSRRAQPYEQYF. The DNA for the CDR3 is TGTGCCAGCGTCTCGAGGAGAGCTCAACCCTACGAGCAGTACTTC. The full variable domain, its missing parts supplied by reference TRBV5-6 and TRBJ2-7, is DAGVTQSPTHLIKTRGQQVTLRCSPKSGHDTVSWYQQALGQGPQFIFQYYEEEERQRGNFPDRFSGHQFPNYSSELNVNALLLGDSALYLCASVSRRAQPYEQYFGPGTRLTVT.